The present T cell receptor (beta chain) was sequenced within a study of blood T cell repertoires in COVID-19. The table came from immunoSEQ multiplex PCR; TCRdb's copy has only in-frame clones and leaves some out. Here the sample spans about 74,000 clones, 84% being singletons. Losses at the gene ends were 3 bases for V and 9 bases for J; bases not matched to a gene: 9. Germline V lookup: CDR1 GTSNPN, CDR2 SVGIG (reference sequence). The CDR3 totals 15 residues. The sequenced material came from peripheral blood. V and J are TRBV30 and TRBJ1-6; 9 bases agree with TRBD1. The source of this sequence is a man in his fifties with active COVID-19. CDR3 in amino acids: CAWRGAGTGTSPLHF. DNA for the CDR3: TGTGCCTGGAGGGGGGCCGGGACAGGGACTTCACCCCTCCACTTT. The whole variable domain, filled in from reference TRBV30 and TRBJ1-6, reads SQTIHQWPATLVQPVGSPLSLECTVEGTSNPNLYWYRQAAGRGLQLLFYSVGIGQISSEVPQNLSASRPQDRQFILSSKKLLLSDSGFYLCAWRGAGTGTSPLHFGNGTRLTVT.